The 27 T cell receptor beta chains below all came from one sample that was sequenced in a study of control samples from healthy donors and cancer patients. Assay: immunoSEQ multiplex PCR; the TCRdb copy retains only in-frame clones and omits some. The table lists about 160,000 clones, around 90% of them singletons. Sequenced input: blood. All receptors derive from a man younger than 40 in good health.

The CDR3 loop reads CASSLAPPGAGANVLTF. DNA for the CDR3: TGTGCCAGCAGCTTAGCTCCCCCGGGGGCTGGGGCCAACGTCCTGACTTTC. The gene calls are TRBV7-2 and TRBJ2-6; tentative D call: TRBD2 (6 bases). Germline V gives CDR1 SGHTA, CDR2 FQGNSA. The CDR3 runs 17 residues. V lost 0 bases, J lost 2 bases, and 11 bases lay in between.

The chain couples TRBV27 to TRBJ2-4; 7 nucleotides align to TRBD1. Trimming at V came to 5 bases and at J to 9 bases, leaving 10 bases not matched to a gene. This CDR3 region has 14 residues. Per germline, CDR1 MNHEY and CDR2 SMNVEV (reference sequence). The CDR3: CASSQQGNIGIQYF. In nucleotides, the CDR3 is TGTGCCAGCAGTCAACAGGGGAATATAGGCATTCAGTACTTC.

The chain links TRBV2 to TRBJ2-3; 8 bases map to TRBD2. Trimming took 5 bases from V and 0 from J; bases not matched to a gene: 7. Germline-derived CDR1 and CDR2 are SNHLY and FYNNEI. The CDR3 contains 16 residues. The CDR3 DNA follows: TGTGCCAGCAGTTTCGGGGGGGCCCGTAGCACAGATACGCAGTATTTT. This translates into CASSFGGARSTDTQYF.

The V and J genes are TRBV7-2 and TRBJ2-5; D gene ambiguous. V lost 6 bases, J lost 7 bases, and 9 bases lay in between. The V gene's germline CDR1 is SGHTA and CDR2 FQGNSA. The CDR3 consists of 11 residues. The CDR3 DNA reads as TGTGCCAGCAGTATTCTCGGGACCCAGTACTTC. Its translation is CASSILGTQYF.

V usage is TRBV29-1 and J usage is TRBJ1-5; D uncertain. Trimming removed 4 bases from V and 1 base from J, with 8 bases in between. Per the germline V gene, CDR1 is SQVTM and CDR2 is ANQGSEA. The CDR3 is 13 residues long. The CDR3 bases are TGCAGCGTTGGGTTCATGAGCAATCAGCCCCAGCATTTT. This encodes CSVGFMSNQPQHF.

CDR3 amino acids: CASSLTLVQGGNEQFF. For the CDR3, the DNA is TGTGCCAGCAGCTTAACGCTCGTGCAGGGGGGGAATGAGCAGTTCTTC. This rearrangement joins TRBV7-3 to TRBJ2-1; tentatively, D is TRBD1 or TRBD2 (7 bases each). Between the trimmed V and J ends, which lost 0 bases and 7 bases, there was a span of 16 bases. The CDR3 loop spans 16 amino acids. The germline V gene encodes CDR1 SGHTA and CDR2 FQGTGA.

The CDR3 region is CASSIVTGQGRIAKNIQYF. CDR3 DNA sequence: TGTGCCAGTAGTATAGTAACGGGACAGGGACGGATAGCCAAAAACATTCAGTACTTC. The V call is TRBV19, the J call TRBJ2-4, with TRBD1 matching 9 bases. Unmatched junction bases numbered 10, after V lost 1 base and J lost 0 bases. The CDR3 is made up of 19 amino acids. CDR1 is LNHDA, CDR2 SQIVND, per germline (reference sequence).

About this clone itself: The sample holds other DNA sequences that translate to the same CDR3. This chain connects TRBV18 to TRBJ1-1; possibly TRBD1 for D (6 bases). The CDR3 is 14 residues long. Germline V CDR1 and CDR2: KGHSH, LQKENI. V was cut by 2 bases and J by 1 base, with 8 bases left in between. The CDR3, as DNA: TGTGCCAGCTCACCAGGCAGGGGGAACACTGAAGCTTTCTTT. Translation gives CASSPGRGNTEAFF.

V usage is TRBV11-2 and J usage is TRBJ1-1; D is unresolved. Germline-derived CDR1 and CDR2 are SGHAT and FQNNGV. This CDR3 comprises 13 residues. The germline V and J ends were trimmed by 4 bases and 8 bases, with 14 bases remaining between them. The CDR3 region has the DNA TGTGCCAGCAGCTCCTTGGCCGGGTCGGAAGCTTTCTTT. It is translated as CASSSLAGSEAFF. The whole variable domain, filled in from reference TRBV11-2 and TRBJ1-1, reads EAGVAQSPRYKIIEKRQSVAFWCNPISGHATLYWYQQILGQGPKLLIQFQNNGVVDDSQLPKDRFSAERLKGVDSTLKIQPAKLEDSAVYLCASSSLAGSEAFFGQGTRLTVV.

This chain uses TRBV11-3 with TRBJ1-5; no firm D call. Per germline, CDR1 SGHNT and CDR2 YENEEA. With 2 bases removed from V and 0 bases from J, the gap between germline ends came to 11 bases. The CDR3 is made up of 16 amino acids. DNA of the CDR3: TGTGCCAGCAGCTTAAGGGCTATTTATAGCAATCAGCCCCAGCATTTT. It is translated as CASSLRAIYSNQPQHF.

The genes are TRBV7-6 and TRBJ2-1; 7 bases line up with TRBD2. Germline assignment: CDR1 SGHVS and CDR2 FNYEAQ. The ends lost 4 bases at V and 1 base at J; junction bases unmatched: 4. There are 15 residues in the CDR3. CDR3 nucleotide sequence: TGTGCCAGCAGCTATCGGGGGGATTCCTACAATGAGCAGTTCTTC. Translation: CASSYRGDSYNEQFF.

This clone was seen more than once but under ten times. The V and J genes are TRBV5-5 and TRBJ2-7; D assignment may be TRBD1 or TRBD2 (6 bases each). The CDR3 consists of 15 residues. Germline V gives CDR1 SGHKS, CDR2 YYEKEE (reference sequence). Deletions cut 3 bases from V and 4 bases from J, with 17 bases between. CDR3 sequence reads: CASSWAGQTTYEQYF. CDR3 sequence (DNA): TGTGCCAGCAGCTGGGCGGGACAAACCACGTACGAGCAGTACTTC.

The rearrangement uses TRBV18 and TRBJ2-2; D not resolved. The CDR3 sequence is 14 residues long. In germline, CDR1 is KGHSH, CDR2 LQKENI. V gave up 0 bases and J gave up 6 bases, with 8 bases separating them. CDR3 coding DNA: TGTGCCAGCTCACCACCTAGCAAGGCCGGGGAGCTGTTTTTT. As protein: CASSPPSKAGELFF.

The V and J genes are TRBV7-2 and TRBJ1-5; D is unresolved. The CDR3 loop spans 13 amino acids. V was cut by 5 bases and J by 6 bases, with 11 bases left in between. The germline V gene has CDR1 SGHTA and CDR2 FQGNSA. The CDR3 spells CASSQKEGQPQHF. The CDR3 DNA reads TGTGCCAGCAGCCAAAAGGAGGGTCAGCCCCAGCATTTT.

The V and J genes are TRBV19 and TRBJ1-1; D might be TRBD1 (6 bases). CDR1 and CDR2 from the germline V gene are LNHDA and SQIVND (reference sequence). Trimming shortened V by 1 base and J by 4 bases, and 10 bases separated the two germline ends. This CDR3 contains 14 residues. CDR3 loop: CASSIGTVSTEAFF. The CDR3 DNA follows: TGTGCCAGTAGTATAGGGACAGTTAGCACTGAAGCTTTCTTT.

CDR3 sequence (DNA): TGCGCCAGCAGCTCGACAGGGTTTAACACTGAAGCTTTCTTT. Translating gives CASSSTGFNTEAFF. The chain joins TRBV5-1 to TRBJ1-1; 7 bases line up with TRBD1. CDR3 length: 14 amino acids. Per germline, CDR1 SGHRS and CDR2 YFSETQ. The V and J ends lost 3 bases and 2 bases, in that order; junction bases with no gene match: 4.

This clone turned up a few times. This rearrangement joins TRBV18 to TRBJ1-5; D gene unclear. The CDR3 loop spans 17 amino acids. V was clipped by 2 bases and J by 4 bases, with 18 bases between them. Per the germline V gene, CDR1 is KGHSH and CDR2 is LQKENI. The CDR3 DNA follows: TGTGCCAGCTCACCAACCGGGAGTGTAAGGCCTAATCAGCCCCAGCATTTT. Protein: CASSPTGSVRPNQPQHF. Combining the CDR3 with reference TRBV18 and TRBJ1-5 gives the whole variable domain NAGVMQNPRHLVRRRGQEARLRCSPMKGHSHVYWYRQLPEEGLKFMVYLQKENIIDESGMPKERFSAEFPKEGPSILRIQQVVRGDSAAYFCASSPTGSVRPNQPQHFGDGTRLSIL.

The V gene is TRBV11-2, the J gene TRBJ2-1; maybe TRBD2 (6 bases). The germline V gene encodes CDR1 SGHAT and CDR2 FQNNGV. Between the trimmed V and J ends, which lost 2 bases and 7 bases, there was a span of 15 bases. This CDR3 has 15 residues. The DNA for the CDR3 is TGTGCCAGCAGCTTAACTCGGCTTGGGAGGAATGAGCAGTTCTTC. Its translation: CASSLTRLGRNEQFF.

The chain has TRBV4-3 and TRBJ2-7; 7 bases are shared with TRBD1. Per germline, CDR1 LGHNA and CDR2 YSLEER. Unmatched junction bases numbered 5, after V lost 4 bases and J lost 5 bases. The CDR3 spans 13 residues. The CDR3 sequence is CASSLQGNNEQYF. The DNA of the CDR3 is TGCGCCAGCAGCCTACAGGGGAACAACGAGCAGTACTTC.

This clone was recorded once. This chain joins TRBV11-2 and TRBJ1-6; D remains unclear. The V gene's germline CDR1 is SGHAT and CDR2 FQNNGV. This CDR3 comprises 15 residues. V was cut by 7 bases and J by 3 bases, with 13 bases left in between. The CDR3 protein is CASTERANYNSPLHF. The CDR3 DNA follows: TGTGCCAGCACCGAGAGGGCCAACTATAATTCACCCCTCCACTTT.

This sequence joins TRBV7-6 and TRBJ2-1; TRBD2 matches at 8 bases. V was clipped by 2 bases and J by 6 bases; unmatched bases: 9. This CDR3 is 16 amino acids long. Per germline, CDR1 SGHVS and CDR2 FNYEAQ. The CDR3 spells CASSLWNGREGNEQFF. CDR3 sequence (DNA): TGTGCCAGCAGCTTATGGAACGGGAGGGAAGGCAATGAGCAGTTCTTC.

The rearrangement joins TRBV25-1 to TRBJ2-2; possible D gene TRBD2, 5 bases. CDR1 and CDR2 from the germline V gene are MGHDK and SYGVNS. V was shortened by 2 bases and J by 6 bases, with 13 bases between the two germline ends. This CDR3 spans 15 amino acids. CDR3 protein: CASSETVASPGELFF. Here the CDR3 DNA reads TGTGCCAGCAGTGAAACAGTAGCTAGCCCCGGGGAGCTGTTTTTT.

The chain links TRBV27 to TRBJ2-7, with 8 bases identical to TRBD2. Germline lookup yields CDR1 MNHEY and CDR2 SMNVEV (reference sequence). The CDR3 runs 13 residues. Losses at the gene ends were 5 bases for V and 3 bases for J; bases not matched to a gene: 3. The CDR3 region is CASSGSGNYEQYF. The CDR3 DNA reads as TGTGCCAGCAGTGGTAGCGGGAACTACGAGCAGTACTTC.

The genes are TRBV6-4 and TRBJ1-1; D gene unclear. The V end was cut by 5 bases, the J end by 1 base, with 8 bases between. The V gene's germline CDR1 is MRHNA and CDR2 SNTAGT. The CDR3 runs 13 residues. CDR3 sequence reads: CASSRAENTEAFF. The CDR3 DNA reads TGTGCCAGCAGTCGTGCAGAGAACACTGAAGCTTTCTTT.

This clone has just one count. CDR3 loop: CASSTHDTDTQYF. The DNA for the CDR3 is TGTGCCAGCAGCACACATGACACAGATACGCAGTATTTT. The chain uses TRBV6-5 and TRBJ2-3; D gene uncertain. Trimming took off 6 bases at V and 2 bases at J, with 9 bases between the two ends. Germline V gene data show CDR1 as MNHEY and CDR2 as SVGAGI. The CDR3 totals 13 residues.

The rearrangement links TRBV2 to TRBJ2-6; possibly TRBD1 for D (6 bases). Trimming took off 6 bases at V and 4 bases at J, with 10 bases between the two ends. CDR3 size: 14 residues. Germline V gene sequence: CDR1 SNHLY, CDR2 FYNNEI. The CDR3 reads CASSTGYGANVLTF. CDR3 DNA: TGTGCCAGCAGCACAGGGTACGGGGCCAACGTCCTGACTTTC.

The gene calls are TRBV12-5 and TRBJ1-2; D unclear. This CDR3 is built from 12 residues. Trimming stripped 5 bases from V and 7 bases from J, with 11 bases between. The germline V gene encodes CDR1 LGHNT and CDR2 FRNRAP. Written as DNA, the CDR3 is TGTGCTAGTGGTCTCTCTGGCCGTGGCTACACCTTC. Its translation is CASGLSGRGYTF.